This TCR beta chain was found in a study of OX40 agonist ivuxolimab in advanced cancers. Study details: With a range of roughly 20 to 80, age averaged approximately 64 years, and around 80% were male. Study observations and caveats: No determination was made of the antigen specificity of the expanded peripheral T cells. Mean expanded clone counts were higher in CD8+ than CD4+ T cells.

This clone was seen more than once but under ten times. The antigen remains undetermined. This CDR3 spans 15 amino acids. V lost 1 base and J lost 2, with 12 bases in between. The germline V gene encodes CDR1 SGHRS and CDR2 YFSETQ. Assay: immunoSEQ multiplex PCR; the TCRdb copy retains only in-frame clones and omits some. Among about 46,000 clones listed, around nine tenths were seen once. The receptor was derived from an adult with an advanced solid tumor such as melanoma, head and neck, liver or kidney cancer. Sequencing used CD4+ or CD8+ T cells sorted from blood, obtained in a trial of the OX40 agonist ivuxolimab. This chain links TRBV5-1 with TRBJ2-5; no reliable D call. The CDR3 sequence: CASSLFGHDQETQYF. CDR3 bases: TGCGCCAGCAGCTTGTTCGGGCATGATCAAGAGACCCAGTACTTC.